The present TCR beta chain was sequenced within a study of chemoradiotherapy in HPV16-positive cancers. Study-wide points: Candidate HPV-specific clones and E7-related TCR motifs grew in tumor during treatment.

The CDR3 loop spans 15 amino acids. CDR1 and CDR2 from the germline V gene are KGHSH and LQKENI. V was trimmed by 2 bases and J by 0 bases, leaving 5 bases between them. Points on this clone: The antigen is not known.

Measured with immunoSEQ multiplex PCR; TCRdb has only the in-frame clones, and not every one. The sample includes about 11,000 clones, around 82% of them seen just once. The chain uses TRBV18 and TRBJ2-6; D perhaps matches TRBD1 (5 bases). This sample was taken from a patient who underwent chemoradiotherapy. The TCR was taken from a human donor with HPV-associated anogenital cancer. The CDR3 region has the DNA TGTGCCAGCTCACCAACAGGCTCTGGGGCCAACGTCCTGACTTTC. Its protein is CASSPTGSGANVLTF.